A single TCR beta chain is shown here with its context. These data belong to a study of blood T cell repertoires in COVID-19. Trimming removed 6 bases at V and 0 bases at J, with 15 bases between. Germline CDR1 reads MDHEN; CDR2 reads SYDVKM. The CDR3 extends over 15 amino acids. Data came from immunoSEQ multiplex PCR; TCRdb stores just in-frame clones and leaves some out. The sample records about 93,000 clones, more than 65% being singletons. This TCR came from a human donor in a cohort sampled during active COVID-19. This rearrangement joins TRBV28 to TRBJ2-7; D not certain. Sequenced: peripheral blood. CDR3 bases: TGTGCCAGCAGCCCCAGAGGCGAGAGCTCCTACGAGCAGTACTTC. It specifies CASSPRGESSYEQYF.